This TCR beta chain was sequenced in a study of T cell responses to AZD1222 COVID-19 vaccine. As concerns this clone: Its specificity is unknown.

Sequencing used immunoSEQ multiplex PCR; TCRdb keeps in-frame clones, though not all of them. Here the sample spans roughly 53,000 clones, around 85% being singletons. Germline V CDR1 and CDR2: LNHNV, YYDKDF (reference sequence). Trimming pared 3 bases from V and 8 bases from J, leaving 16 bases between. The CDR3 contains 15 residues. Notes on the study in general: Clonal diversity may have been underestimated, and the donors were mostly white British, with more females than males. With dominance at 160-218 and 743-854, vaccine-associated CD4 TCRs spanned spike. Nearly half of spike-specific TCRs reportedly target variant regions that are unmutated in the B.1.351 and B.1.1.7 variants.

This clonotype originated in an adult in good health. This chain uses TRBV15 with TRBJ1-4; D is uncertain. The material sequenced was peripheral blood, taken on day 0 of AZD1222 vaccination. In DNA form, the CDR3 reads TGTGCCACCAGCAGGTCCCCTACCCGAGGGGAAAAACTGTTTTTT. This sequence encodes CATSRSPTRGEKLFF.